A selection of T cell receptor beta chains follows, all from one sample in a study of blood T cell repertoires in COVID-19. Here immunoSEQ multiplex PCR was the method, and the copy in TCRdb shows in-frame clones only, minus some. The sample lists a few hundred thousand clones, more than 75% occurring once. Material for sequencing was peripheral blood. These receptors were obtained from a man over 45 with acute or convalescent COVID-19. CDR3s include the opening cysteine and the closing phenylalanine or tryptophan. D genes are given only for firm matches. A clone size is listed for some rows: how often the clone was seen (once, few, many), or a class if it is expanded.

d_call	v_call	j_call	clone_size	cdr3_nt	cdr3_aa
TRBD1	TRBV7-6	TRBJ2-7	-	TGTGCCAGCAGCCGAGGACAGGGGGCGAACTACGAGCAGTACTTC	CASSRGQGANYEQYF
TRBD2	TRBV6-2/TRBV6-3	TRBJ2-7	few	TGTGCCAGCAGTTGGGGCCAAGCGGGGCACTATGAGCAGTACTTC	CASSWGQAGHYEQYF
TRBD1	TRBV25-1	TRBJ2-1	-	TGTGCCAGCAGTGAATCCGGACAGGGCGTACCCAAGCAGTTCTTC	CASSESGQGVPKQFF
TRBD1	TRBV5-8	TRBJ2-3	-	TGTGCCAGCAGCTCGCTGACAGGGGAGGGCACAGATACGCAGTATTTT	CASSSLTGEGTDTQYF
TRBD1	TRBV19	TRBJ1-3	-	TGTGCCAGTGGACAGGCCGACCGACTCAACTCTGGAAACACCATATATTTT	CASGQADRLNSGNTIYF
-	TRBV10-3	TRBJ1-5	once	TGTGCCATCAGTGCGTTAGCGGAGACCTTCGGTCAGCCCCAGCATTTT	CAISALAETFGQPQHF
TRBD2	TRBV10-3	TRBJ2-1	-	TGTGCCATCAGTGAGGTCGGGGGGAATAGGAATGAGCAGTTCTTC	CAISEVGGNRNEQFF
-	TRBV2	TRBJ2-6	-	TGTGCCAGCAGGCAGGGGTGGGTAGCTGGGGCCAACGTCCTGACTTTC	CASRQGWVAGANVLTF
-	TRBV6-5	TRBJ2-7	-	TGTGCCAGCAGCCCCGACGGGGACGAGCAGTACTTC	CASSPDGDEQYF
-	TRBV4-2	TRBJ1-4	-	TGTGCCAGCAGCCAAGGGGAGGCCCTAGGCGAAAAACTGTTTTTT	CASSQGEALGEKLFF
TRBD2	TRBV5-1	TRBJ2-5	-	TGCGCCAGCAGCCCCGCTGGGGGGGGGCAAGAGACCCAGTACTTC	CASSPAGGGQETQYF
TRBD1	TRBV5-5	TRBJ2-7	-	TGTGCCAGCAGGAAGGGGACAGGGGGCACCTACGAGCAGTACTTC	CASRKGTGGTYEQYF
-	TRBV7-9	TRBJ1-3	-	TGTGCCAGCAGCCCAAGACGGGTGTCGGAAGGAAACACCATATATTTT	CASSPRRVSEGNTIYF
TRBD1	TRBV3-1/TRBV3-2	TRBJ1-1	once	TGTGCCAGCAGCCCACACCGACAGGGGCGAACTTTCTTT	CASSPHRQGRTFF
TRBD1	TRBV5-1	TRBJ1-2	few	TGCGCCAGCAGCTCGGGCGACAGGGGGCTGGATGGCTACACCTTC	CASSSGDRGLDGYTF
-	TRBV6-6	TRBJ2-7	-	TGTGCCAGCAGTTACCCCCCAGGGTCGGGTGAGCAGTACTTC	CASSYPPGSGEQYF
-	TRBV19	TRBJ1-2	-	TGTGCCAGTACCGATGGTGGGGCGGAAGCCTATGGCTACACCTTC	CASTDGGAEAYGYTF
-	TRBV5-1	TRBJ2-5	-	TGCGCCAGCAGTGGAGGGCAAGAGACCCAGTACTTC	CASSGGQETQYF
TRBD1	TRBV30	TRBJ1-5	few	TGTGCCTGGAGCGGACAGGGGGATCAGCCCCAGCATTTT	CAWSGQGDQPQHF
TRBD1	TRBV28	TRBJ1-4	-	TGTGCCAGCTTTGAGGGACAGGGGAGAGGGCTGTTTTTT	CASFEGQGRGLFF
-	TRBV5-5	TRBJ2-1	-	TGTGCCAGCCGGCGGGTGGCGGGCAATGAGCAGTTCTTC	CASRRVAGNEQFF
-	TRBV18	TRBJ1-1	-	TGTGCCAGCTCACCCCAGGGATACGGTGAAGCTTTCTTT	CASSPQGYGEAFF
-	TRBV27	TRBJ1-6	-	TGTGCCAGCAGCCAAGACAGGTTCGGTAATTCACCCCTCCACTTT	CASSQDRFGNSPLHF
-	TRBV12-3/TRBV12-4	TRBJ1-1	-	TGTGCCAGCAGTTTTGGCCCCACTGAAGCTTTCTTT	CASSFGPTEAFF
TRBD1	TRBV11-2	TRBJ2-7	-	TGTGCCAGCAGCTTAGGGGGACAGGGGGTCTACGAGCAGTACTTC	CASSLGGQGVYEQYF
-	TRBV18	TRBJ1-1	-	TGTGCCAGCTCACCAACAAGCGCTGAAGCTTTCTTT	CASSPTSAEAFF
-	TRBV2	TRBJ1-3	once	TGTGCCAGCAGTGTGGACAGTACATCTGGAAACACCATATATTTT	CASSVDSTSGNTIYF
-	TRBV5-1	TRBJ2-3	-	TGCGCCAGCAGCCTGCAGGGGGGCCGGGCAGATACGCAGTATTTT	CASSLQGGRADTQYF
-	TRBV7-9	TRBJ2-2	-	TGTGCCAGCAGCCGCGACAGCACCGGGGAGCTGTTTTTT	CASSRDSTGELFF